The 14 T cell receptor beta chains listed next were all sequenced from one sample in a study of CD8+ T cells in alopecia areata. TCR sequencing used cDNA made by reverse transcription of extracted RNA. Clones were sequenced by immunoSEQ multiplex PCR, and TCRdb holds only the in-frame ones, with some missing. The sample lists more than 200,000 clones, 67% occurring once. The sequencing here drew on CD4+ T cells sorted from blood, taken at week 0. These receptors all stem from a human donor with alopecia areata.

This clone was seen a handful of times. The genes are TRBV6-1 and TRBJ2-1, with 9 positions matching TRBD1. Germline CDR1 reads MNHNS; CDR2 reads SASEGT. This CDR3 spans 15 amino acids. With 7 bases clipped from V and 7 bases from J, the junction kept 11 bases outside the gene matches. The DNA for the CDR3 is TGTGCCAGCATGAGACCGGGACAGGGCAGGAATGAGCAGTTCTTC. Its translation is CASMRPGQGRNEQFF.

CDR3 sequence reads: CSAHGTFRDNEQFF. As DNA, the CDR3 is TGCAGCGCGCACGGGACATTTAGGGACAATGAGCAGTTCTTC. The chain links TRBV29-1 to TRBJ2-1; possibly TRBD1 for D (6 bases). The ends were cut back, 7 bases at V and 5 bases at J, with 18 bases in the middle. The germline V gene has CDR1 SQVTM and CDR2 ANQGSEA. The CDR3 length is 14 residues.

The chain links TRBV11-2 to TRBJ2-1; D unclear. Trimming stripped 0 bases from V and 5 bases from J, with 5 bases between. CDR1 SGHAT and CDR2 FQNNGV come from the germline V gene. This CDR3 has 13 amino acids. The CDR3 region is CASSLDTNNEQFF. The CDR3 bases are TGTGCCAGCAGCTTAGACACCAACAATGAGCAGTTCTTC.

This chain links TRBV28 with TRBJ2-1, with D unresolved. There are 11 residues in the CDR3. Germline lookup yields CDR1 MDHEN and CDR2 SYDVKM. Trimming pared 3 bases from V and 7 bases from J, leaving 4 bases between. CDR3 sequence: CASSFRNEQFF. The CDR3 bases are TGTGCCAGCAGTTTCCGAAATGAGCAGTTCTTC.

The rearrangement uses TRBV25-1 and TRBJ2-7, with D tentatively TRBD1 (6 bases). Germline V gene lookup returns CDR1 MGHDK and CDR2 SYGVNS. The CDR3 is made up of 15 amino acids. Deletions cut 6 bases from V and 3 bases from J, with 18 bases between. CDR3 residues: CASSLGAGVFYEQYF. The CDR3 DNA reads as TGTGCCAGCAGCCTGGGAGCAGGGGTGTTCTACGAGCAGTACTTC.

The chain joins TRBV7-2 to TRBJ2-7; tentatively, D is TRBD1 (7 bases). Per germline, CDR1 SGHTA and CDR2 FQGNSA. The CDR3 covers 15 residues. Deletions cut 3 bases from V and 3 bases from J, with 15 bases between. CDR3 protein: CASSFPAGGGYEQYF. CDR3 sequence (DNA): TGTGCCAGCAGCTTCCCCGCAGGGGGAGGCTACGAGCAGTACTTC.

The CDR3 nucleotides read TGTGCCTGGGAGAGGGGGGAGCTAAAAGCTTTCTTT. Encoded protein: CAWERGELKAFF. The chain couples TRBV30 to TRBJ1-1; tentatively, D is TRBD1 (6 bases). The CDR3 spans 12 residues. V lost 5 bases and J 9 bases, leaving 16 bases between the germline ends. Germline CDR1 GTSNPN, CDR2 SVGIG (reference sequence).

The chain carries TRBV14 and TRBJ2-5; 10 nucleotides line up with TRBD1. This CDR3 comprises 15 residues. Trimming cost V 4 bases and J 3 bases; bases outside gene matches: 5. Germline loops: CDR1 SGHDN, CDR2 FVKESK. CDR3 loop: CASSRPGQGKETQYF. CDR3 nucleotides: TGTGCCAGCAGCCGACCGGGACAGGGGAAAGAGACCCAGTACTTC. The variable domain in full, completed from reference TRBV14 and TRBJ2-5, reads EAGVTQFPSHSVIEKGQTVTLRCDPISGHDNLYWYRRVMGKEIKFLLHFVKESKQDESGMPNNRFLAERTGGTYSTLKVQPAELEDSGVYFCASSRPGQGKETQYFGPGTRLLVL.

The chain links TRBV29-1 to TRBJ2-2; TRBD2 matches at 7 bases. The V gene end was trimmed by 6 bases and the J gene end by 2 bases; junction bases not matched to a gene: 3. Germline CDR1 SQVTM, CDR2 ANQGSEA. CDR3 length: 13 amino acids. The CDR3 DNA follows: TGCAGCGTGGGAGGGGTTAACACCGGGGAGCTGTTTTTT. It translates to CSVGGVNTGELFF.

This chain links TRBV9 with TRBJ2-3; D not certain. This CDR3 is built from 14 residues. V was trimmed by 3 bases and J by 6 bases, leaving 14 bases between them. CDR1 SGDLS and CDR2 YYNGEE come from the germline V gene. The CDR3 loop is CASSAQAPLDTQYF. As DNA, the CDR3 is TGTGCCAGCAGCGCACAAGCACCTCTCGATACGCAGTATTTT.

This clone was counted only a few times. The rearrangement joins TRBV29-1 to TRBJ2-3; D possibly uses TRBD1 or TRBD2 (6 bases each). Germline CDR1 SQVTM, CDR2 ANQGSEA. The CDR3 runs 13 residues. V was shortened by 0 bases and J by 4 bases, with 8 bases between the two germline ends. The CDR3 sequence: CSVEDGGPDTQYF. The CDR3 coding sequence is TGCAGCGTTGAAGATGGGGGGCCAGATACGCAGTATTTT.

The chain couples TRBV10-3 to TRBJ2-1; 8 nucleotides match TRBD2. Losses at the gene ends were 11 bases for V and 2 bases for J; bases not matched to a gene: 5. The CDR3 spans 13 residues. The germline V gene encodes CDR1 ENHRY and CDR2 SYGVKD. CDR3 amino acids: CASLAGTYNEQFF. CDR3 in DNA: TGTGCCTCGTTAGCGGGGACCTACAATGAGCAGTTCTTC.

This clone was seen only once. The chain has TRBV25-1 and TRBJ1-4; D unclear. Germline V gives CDR1 MGHDK, CDR2 SYGVNS. The ends were cut back, 8 bases at V and 7 bases at J, with 14 bases in the middle. The CDR3 has 13 residues. CDR3 protein: CASSGPSVEKLFF. The CDR3 DNA follows: TGTGCCAGCTCTGGACCCTCAGTTGAAAAACTGTTTTTT. The variable domain in full, completed from reference TRBV25-1 and TRBJ1-4, reads EADIYQTPRYLVIGTGKKITLECSQTMGHDKMYWYQQDPGMELHLIHYSYGVNSTEKGDLSSESTVSRIRTEHFPLTLESARPSHTSQYLCASSGPSVEKLFFGSGTQLSVL.

The chain carries TRBV7-3 and TRBJ1-5; 8 bases match TRBD1. CDR3 length: 19 residues. J lost 0 bases, V lost 5 bases, and 15 bases had no gene match. CDR1 and CDR2 (germline): SGHTA, FQGTGA. CDR3 protein: CASSPWTGPRGYSNQPQHF. The CDR3 DNA follows: TGTGCCAGCAGCCCGTGGACAGGGCCAAGGGGGTATAGCAATCAGCCCCAGCATTTT.